What follows are 11 T cell receptor beta chains derived from one specimen sequenced in a study of T cells in localized non-small cell lung cancer. Sequencing used immunoSEQ multiplex PCR; TCRdb keeps in-frame clones, though not all of them. The sample has about 77,000 clones, 70% to 90% seen once. The sequencing used peripheral blood, collected before any cancer treatment. The origin of the receptors is a woman aged 40-75 years with stage I squamous cell lung carcinoma.

This clone was recorded once. V and J are TRBV6-5 and TRBJ2-1; D remains ambiguous. Trimming shortened V by 5 bases and J by 10 bases, and 9 bases separated the two germline ends. In germline, CDR1 is MNHEY, CDR2 SVGAGI. The CDR3 is 11 residues long. This CDR3 reads CASSDLAEQFF. CDR3 sequence (DNA): TGTGCCAGCAGTGACCTCGCAGAGCAGTTCTTC.

The chain has TRBV30 and TRBJ1-2; the D gene is possibly TRBD1 (5 bases). CDR1 and CDR2 from the germline V gene are GTSNPN and SVGIG (reference sequence). This CDR3 spans 13 amino acids. V lost 3 bases, J lost 5 bases, and 13 bases lay in between. The CDR3 DNA reads as TGTGCCTGGAGACAAGGGGTACGGTATGGCTACACCTTC. It encodes CAWRQGVRYGYTF.

This rearrangement joins TRBV6-1 to TRBJ1-2; tentative D call: TRBD1 (5 bases). V was clipped by 3 bases and J by 3 bases, with 11 bases between them. Germline CDR1 reads MNHNS; CDR2 reads SASEGT. CDR3 length: 14 amino acids. The CDR3 region is CASSEGRPDYGYTF. Here the CDR3 DNA reads TGTGCCAGCAGTGAGGGACGTCCCGACTATGGCTACACCTTC.

The chain employs TRBV4-2 and TRBJ2-5; tentative D call: TRBD2 (7 bases). From germline, CDR1 is LGHNA and CDR2 YNFKEQ. This CDR3 spans 16 amino acids. V dropped 0 bases and J dropped 5 bases, with 16 bases sitting between them. CDR3 bases: TGTGCCAGCAGCCAAGATGTAGGGGGGGCCGACGAGACCCAGTACTTC. Protein: CASSQDVGGADETQYF.

The J gene is TRBJ2-5, the V gene TRBV30; D is unresolved. The better agreement between TRBJ2-7 and the DNA end casts doubt on the J call. CDR1 is GTSNPN and CDR2 is SVGIG in the germline V gene (reference sequence). This CDR3 has 12 amino acids. CDR3 DNA sequence: TGTGCCTGGAGTACCCCATTGGGCGAGCAGTACTTC. Protein sequence: CAWSTPLGEQYF.

V gene TRBV12-5 combines with J gene TRBJ2-2; D ambiguous. The germline V gene encodes CDR1 LGHNT and CDR2 FRNRAP. The V end was cut by 0 bases, the J end by 6 bases, with 5 bases between. CDR3 length: 13 amino acids. DNA for the CDR3: TGTGCTAGTGGTTTGGTACCCGCCGGGGAGCTGTTTTTT. It is translated as CASGLVPAGELFF.

V and J are TRBV6-1 and TRBJ1-5; D is possibly TRBD1 (6 bases). Germline V lookup: CDR1 MNHNS, CDR2 SASEGT. The V end was cut by 1 base, the J end by 5 bases, with 15 bases between. This CDR3 contains 16 residues. The CDR3 here is CASSEGGQSGYQPQHF. CDR3 sequence (DNA): TGTGCCAGCAGTGAAGGGGGGCAAAGTGGGTATCAGCCCCAGCATTTT.

This clone appeared once. This chain uses TRBV6-6 with TRBJ1-1; weak D call: TRBD1 (6 bases). The germline CDR1 and CDR2 sequences are MNHNY and SVGAGI (reference sequence). Trimming cost V 0 bases and J 8 bases, with 13 bases left between them. The CDR3 runs to 14 residues. CDR3 coding DNA: TGTGCCAGCAGTTACTCCGGGCAGGGGAGAGAAGCTTTCTTT. Translation gives CASSYSGQGREAFF.

The chain combines TRBV7-3 with TRBJ1-1, with D possibly TRBD1 on 5 matching bases. In germline, CDR1 is SGHTA, CDR2 FQGTGA. This CDR3 spans 14 amino acids. The germline V and J ends were trimmed by 2 bases and 4 bases, with 11 bases remaining between them. Here the CDR3 reads CASSLSAGTTEAFF. As DNA, the CDR3 is TGTGCCAGCAGCTTATCGGCAGGGACCACTGAAGCTTTCTTT.

This clone is a singleton in its sample. The rearrangement joins TRBV7-9 to TRBJ2-6; D is perhaps TRBD2 (5 bases). V was pared by 5 bases and J by 0 bases, with 11 bases between. Germline values: CDR1 SEHNR, CDR2 FQNEAQ (reference sequence). The CDR3 totals 16 residues. This CDR3 reads CASSQSRGSGANVLTF. DNA of the CDR3: TGTGCCAGCAGCCAATCCCGGGGCTCTGGGGCCAACGTCCTGACTTTC.

The V and J genes are TRBV21-1 and TRBJ1-5; TRBD1 is the table's D call and was not checked against the DNA. TRBV21-1 is designated a pseudogene. The length of the CDR3 is 14 residues. The CDR3 reads CASSNDSFNQPQHF. The CDR3 DNA follows: TGTGCCAGCAGCAATGACAGTTTCAATCAGCCCCAGCATTTT.